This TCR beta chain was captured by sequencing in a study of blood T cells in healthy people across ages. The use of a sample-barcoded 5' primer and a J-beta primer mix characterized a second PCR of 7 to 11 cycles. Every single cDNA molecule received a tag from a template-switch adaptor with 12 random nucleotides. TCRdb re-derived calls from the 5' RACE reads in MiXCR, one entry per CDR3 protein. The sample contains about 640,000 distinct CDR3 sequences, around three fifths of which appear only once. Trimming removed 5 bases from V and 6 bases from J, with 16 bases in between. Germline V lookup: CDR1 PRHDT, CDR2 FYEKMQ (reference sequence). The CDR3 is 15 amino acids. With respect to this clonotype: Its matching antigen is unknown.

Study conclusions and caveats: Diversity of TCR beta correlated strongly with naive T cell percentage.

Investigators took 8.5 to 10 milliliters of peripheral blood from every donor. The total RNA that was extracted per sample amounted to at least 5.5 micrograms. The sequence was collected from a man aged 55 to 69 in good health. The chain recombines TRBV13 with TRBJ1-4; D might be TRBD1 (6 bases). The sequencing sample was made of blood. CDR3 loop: CASSDTGGPDEKLFF. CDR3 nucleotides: TGTGCCAGCAGCGACACGGGGGGGCCTGATGAAAAACTGTTTTTT.